A selection of T cell receptor beta chains follows, all from one sample in a study of cytomegalovirus exposure and HLA in healthy donors. The protocol was immunoSEQ multiplex PCR, while the TCRdb copy is restricted to in-frame clones and leaves out a portion. The sample lists about 150,000 clones, 80% to 85% seen once, with 2.9% in the top ten. Sequenced input: PBMCs. All receptors come from a woman in her twenties or thirties in good health and CMV-seronegative. Both conserved end residues are part of each CDR3. Each record gives: D gene, clone size, V gene, J gene, CDR3 DNA, CDR3 protein. D genes are given only for firm matches. The size of a clone is reported for some rows only, either as once, few or many, or as a class for expanded clones.

d_call: TRBD1
clone_size: NA
v_call: TRBV5-1
j_call: TRBJ2-7
cdr3_nt: TGCGCCAGCAGAAGGGGACAGGGGGCTTACGAGCAGTACTTC
cdr3_aa: CASRRGQGAYEQYF

d_call: NA
clone_size: once
v_call: TRBV6-1
j_call: TRBJ2-3
cdr3_nt: TGTGCCAGCTTTGGGAGGGACAGGACCCGTAGACAGTATTTT
cdr3_aa: CASFGRDRTRRQYF

d_call: TRBD1
clone_size: once
v_call: TRBV7-9
j_call: TRBJ2-3
cdr3_nt: TGTGCCAGCAGCCTATGGACAGGGGGCGCCGGAGATACGCAGTATTTT
cdr3_aa: CASSLWTGGAGDTQYF

d_call: NA
clone_size: NA
v_call: TRBV27
j_call: TRBJ2-7
cdr3_nt: TGTGCCCGAACAGGGAGCTCCTACGAGCAGTACTTC
cdr3_aa: CARTGSSYEQYF

d_call: NA
clone_size: NA
v_call: TRBV6-1
j_call: TRBJ1-1
cdr3_nt: TGTGCCAGCACCGGCGGGGAGGCTAATTTCGCTGAAGCTTTCTTT
cdr3_aa: CASTGGEANFAEAFF

d_call: NA
clone_size: NA
v_call: TRBV5-6
j_call: TRBJ2-1
cdr3_nt: TGTGCCAGCATCCCCCCGGGGTCCCGTCAGCAGTTCTTC
cdr3_aa: CASIPPGSRQQFF

d_call: TRBD1
clone_size: few
v_call: TRBV12-5
j_call: TRBJ1-6
cdr3_nt: TGTGCTAGTGGGATAACAGGGGGCGTGGGTTCACCCCTCCACTTT
cdr3_aa: CASGITGGVGSPLHF

d_call: NA
clone_size: NA
v_call: TRBV9
j_call: TRBJ1-4
cdr3_nt: TGTGCCAGCAGCGTAGGAGCAGGATTTAATGAAAAACTGTTTTTT
cdr3_aa: CASSVGAGFNEKLFF

d_call: NA
clone_size: NA
v_call: TRBV7-9
j_call: TRBJ2-3
cdr3_nt: TGTGCCAGCAGCCCAGGTCAGCGGCTCACAGATACGCAGTATTTT
cdr3_aa: CASSPGQRLTDTQYF

d_call: NA
clone_size: NA
v_call: TRBV30
j_call: TRBJ1-1
cdr3_nt: TGTGCCTGGAGTTTGGGCAGGGAGAACACTGAAGCTTTCTTT
cdr3_aa: CAWSLGRENTEAFF

d_call: NA
clone_size: NA
v_call: TRBV27
j_call: TRBJ2-3
cdr3_nt: TGTGCCAGCAGTCTCGAGCGGGCGTCAGATACGCAGTATTTT
cdr3_aa: CASSLERASDTQYF

d_call: NA
clone_size: NA
v_call: TRBV5-6
j_call: TRBJ1-1
cdr3_nt: TGTGCCAGCAGCCCCCACGCGAGGGCGAGGACCACTGAAGCTTTCTTT
cdr3_aa: CASSPHARARTTEAFF

d_call: NA
clone_size: NA
v_call: TRBV10-3
j_call: TRBJ1-1
cdr3_nt: TGCTCCACGCGGGAGGGCACCGAGAACACTGAAGCTTTCTTT
cdr3_aa: CSTREGTENTEAFF

d_call: NA
clone_size: few
v_call: TRBV5-5
j_call: TRBJ1-4
cdr3_nt: TGTGCCAGCAGCCCCCGGACAGATAATGAAAAACTGTTTTTT
cdr3_aa: CASSPRTDNEKLFF

d_call: NA
clone_size: NA
v_call: TRBV10-2
j_call: TRBJ1-5
cdr3_nt: TGCGCCAGCGCCCGGAGGGGAACTGATAGCAATCAGCCCCAGCATTTT
cdr3_aa: CASARRGTDSNQPQHF

d_call: NA
clone_size: NA
v_call: TRBV18
j_call: TRBJ1-1
cdr3_nt: TGTGCCAGCTCAACCAGAGGAGTCGACGCTGAAGCTTTCTTT
cdr3_aa: CASSTRGVDAEAFF

d_call: NA
clone_size: NA
v_call: TRBV7-9
j_call: TRBJ2-1
cdr3_nt: TGTGCCAGCACCTCGACAGACTACAATGAGCAGTTCTTC
cdr3_aa: CASTSTDYNEQFF

d_call: TRBD1
clone_size: NA
v_call: TRBV6-1
j_call: TRBJ2-2
cdr3_nt: TGTGCCGGGACAGGTGGTTCGAACACCGGGGAGCTGTTTTTT
cdr3_aa: CAGTGGSNTGELFF

d_call: TRBD1
clone_size: NA
v_call: TRBV11-2
j_call: TRBJ1-3
cdr3_nt: TGTGCCAGCAAAGCCGGGACAGGGAAGGACTCTGGAAACACCATATATTTT
cdr3_aa: CASKAGTGKDSGNTIYF

d_call: TRBD2
clone_size: NA
v_call: TRBV10-3
j_call: TRBJ2-1
cdr3_nt: TGTGCCATCAGTGAGAGTGCGGGGGGCGGCTACAATGAGCAGTTCTTC
cdr3_aa: CAISESAGGGYNEQFF

d_call: NA
clone_size: NA
v_call: TRBV14
j_call: TRBJ2-3
cdr3_nt: TGTGCCAGCAGCCATCGGGTTAGTGGGAGGAGCACAGATACGCAGTATTTT
cdr3_aa: CASSHRVSGRSTDTQYF

d_call: NA
clone_size: few
v_call: TRBV6-1
j_call: TRBJ1-6
cdr3_nt: TGTGCCAGCAGTGGACAGGCCCTCTATAATTCACCCCTCCACTTT
cdr3_aa: CASSGQALYNSPLHF

d_call: TRBD2
clone_size: NA
v_call: TRBV7-2
j_call: TRBJ2-7
cdr3_nt: TGTGCCAGCAGTCTTCGGGGGGGGGCCTACGAGCAGTACTTC
cdr3_aa: CASSLRGGAYEQYF

d_call: TRBD2
clone_size: NA
v_call: TRBV4-1
j_call: TRBJ2-1
cdr3_nt: TGCGCCAGCAGCCAAGAACTCCCTATAGCGGGATCCCTCACTGAGCAGTTCTTC
cdr3_aa: CASSQELPIAGSLTEQFF

d_call: TRBD1
clone_size: NA
v_call: TRBV18
j_call: TRBJ2-2
cdr3_nt: TGTGCCAGCTCACCCCTGACAGGGGAGGCCGGGGAGCTGTTTTTT
cdr3_aa: CASSPLTGEAGELFF

d_call: TRBD2
clone_size: NA
v_call: TRBV11-1
j_call: TRBJ2-1
cdr3_nt: TGTGCCAGCAGCTCCGGGACTAGCGGTAGCAATGAGCAGTTCTTC
cdr3_aa: CASSSGTSGSNEQFF

d_call: TRBD1
clone_size: NA
v_call: TRBV2
j_call: TRBJ1-1
cdr3_nt: TGTGCCAGCAGACCGACAGGGGTTGGCACTGAAGCTTTCTTT
cdr3_aa: CASRPTGVGTEAFF

d_call: NA
clone_size: NA
v_call: TRBV4-1
j_call: TRBJ2-1
cdr3_nt: TGCGCCAGCAGCCGAGATTCAACGCTTGAGTACAATGAGCAGTTCTTC
cdr3_aa: CASSRDSTLEYNEQFF

d_call: NA
clone_size: NA
v_call: TRBV6-1
j_call: TRBJ1-5
cdr3_nt: TGTGCCAGCAGTGTAGACGTAGGGGAAAATCAGCCCCAGCATTTT
cdr3_aa: CASSVDVGENQPQHF

d_call: TRBD1
clone_size: few
v_call: TRBV5-1
j_call: TRBJ1-1
cdr3_nt: TGCGCCAGCAGGGACGGGACAGGGGCGAACACTGAAGCTTTCTTT
cdr3_aa: CASRDGTGANTEAFF

d_call: NA
clone_size: NA
v_call: TRBV11-3
j_call: TRBJ1-1
cdr3_nt: TGTGCCAGCAGCCGAGGTGGGGGGATCACTGAAGCTTTCTTT
cdr3_aa: CASSRGGGITEAFF

d_call: NA
clone_size: many
v_call: TRBV30
j_call: TRBJ1-3
cdr3_nt: TGTGCCTGGAGTGCTTTAACAGGGTCTGGAAACACCATATATTTT
cdr3_aa: CAWSALTGSGNTIYF

d_call: NA
clone_size: NA
v_call: TRBV30
j_call: TRBJ1-1
cdr3_nt: TGTGCCTGGAGTGTGGGGGGAGAAGCTTTCTTT
cdr3_aa: CAWSVGGEAFF

d_call: TRBD1
clone_size: NA
v_call: TRBV7-2
j_call: TRBJ1-1
cdr3_nt: TGTGCCAGCAGCTTGCCGACAGGGTTGTTCGAAGCTTTCTTT
cdr3_aa: CASSLPTGLFEAFF

d_call: NA
clone_size: NA
v_call: TRBV7-2
j_call: TRBJ1-2
cdr3_nt: TGTGCCAGCAGCTTAGAGTTCACAGGGCCATATGGCTACACCTTC
cdr3_aa: CASSLEFTGPYGYTF

d_call: NA
clone_size: NA
v_call: TRBV4-3
j_call: TRBJ1-4
cdr3_nt: TGCGCCAGCAGCCAAGCCACCTCCACCGGGCCCCAGAGGGCAACTAATGAAAAACTGTTTTTT
cdr3_aa: CASSQATSTGPQRATNEKLFF

d_call: TRBD1
clone_size: NA
v_call: TRBV5-1
j_call: TRBJ2-7
cdr3_nt: TGCGCCAGCAGCCTGGGACAGGGTCCGTCCTACGAGCAGTACTTC
cdr3_aa: CASSLGQGPSYEQYF

d_call: NA
clone_size: NA
v_call: TRBV21-1
j_call: TRBJ2-5
cdr3_nt: TGTGCCAGCAGCAAAAGCGGGCTAGCGGGAGAGACCCAGTACTTC
cdr3_aa: CASSKSGLAGETQYF

d_call: NA
clone_size: NA
v_call: TRBV29-1
j_call: TRBJ1-1
cdr3_nt: TGCAGCGTTGGGGTTACGACGGGTGACACTGAAGCTTTCTTT
cdr3_aa: CSVGVTTGDTEAFF

d_call: TRBD1
clone_size: NA
v_call: TRBV25-1
j_call: TRBJ2-7
cdr3_nt: TGTGCCAGCAGTGTGGGACAGGGGATAACCGAGCAGTACTTC
cdr3_aa: CASSVGQGITEQYF

d_call: NA
clone_size: once
v_call: TRBV2
j_call: TRBJ2-7
cdr3_nt: TGTGCCAGCAGTGAGCAGGACTACGAGCAGTACTTC
cdr3_aa: CASSEQDYEQYF

d_call: TRBD1
clone_size: NA
v_call: TRBV28
j_call: TRBJ2-7
cdr3_nt: TGTGCCAGCAGAGGACAGGCGTACTTCTACGAGCAGTACTTC
cdr3_aa: CASRGQAYFYEQYF

d_call: NA
clone_size: NA
v_call: TRBV6-1
j_call: TRBJ1-5
cdr3_nt: TGTGCCAGCGGCCGAAGCAATCAGCCCCAGCATTTT
cdr3_aa: CASGRSNQPQHF

d_call: TRBD2
clone_size: NA
v_call: TRBV7-9
j_call: TRBJ2-5
cdr3_nt: TGTGCCAGCAGCGCTCGGGGGGGGGAGCAGAGTGAGACCCAGTACTTC
cdr3_aa: CASSARGGEQSETQYF

d_call: NA
clone_size: once
v_call: TRBV7-8
j_call: TRBJ1-5
cdr3_nt: TGTGCCAGCAGCCGGACAGCCTATGGGGATCAGCCCCAGCATTTT
cdr3_aa: CASSRTAYGDQPQHF

d_call: TRBD2
clone_size: NA
v_call: TRBV30
j_call: TRBJ2-1
cdr3_nt: TGTGCCTGGAACATAGCGGGAGGCTACAATGAGCAGTTCTTC
cdr3_aa: CAWNIAGGYNEQFF

d_call: NA
clone_size: NA
v_call: TRBV27
j_call: TRBJ2-5
cdr3_nt: TGTGCCAGCACCCGGACAGCTTACCAAGAGACCCAGTACTTC
cdr3_aa: CASTRTAYQETQYF

d_call: TRBD1
clone_size: few
v_call: TRBV6-5
j_call: TRBJ1-1
cdr3_nt: TGTGCCAGCAGAGAGACAGGGGGTTTGGCTGAAGCTTTCTTT
cdr3_aa: CASRETGGLAEAFF

d_call: NA
clone_size: few
v_call: TRBV4-1
j_call: TRBJ1-1
cdr3_nt: TGCGCCAGCAGCCAGGGGGGTGGGTACACTGAAGCTTTCTTT
cdr3_aa: CASSQGGGYTEAFF

d_call: NA
clone_size: NA
v_call: TRBV7-6
j_call: TRBJ2-1
cdr3_nt: TGTGCCAGCAGCTTAAGACTTTCTAGCAATGAGCAGTTCTTC
cdr3_aa: CASSLRLSSNEQFF

d_call: NA
clone_size: NA
v_call: TRBV6-6
j_call: TRBJ1-1
cdr3_nt: TGTGCCAGCAGTCCCCTCAGGGACACTGAAGCTTTCTTT
cdr3_aa: CASSPLRDTEAFF

d_call: NA
clone_size: NA
v_call: TRBV5-5
j_call: TRBJ2-7
cdr3_nt: TGTGCCAGCAGCTTCGCCCGGGGGTTATACGAGCAGTACTTC
cdr3_aa: CASSFARGLYEQYF

d_call: NA
clone_size: NA
v_call: TRBV4-1
j_call: TRBJ1-5
cdr3_nt: TGCGCCAGCAGCCAGGGAGGGGCAGGGTCTAATCAGCCCCAGCATTTT
cdr3_aa: CASSQGGAGSNQPQHF

d_call: NA
clone_size: NA
v_call: TRBV7-2
j_call: TRBJ2-2
cdr3_nt: TGTGCCAGCAGCTTGATGATAGCGGCACGGGAGCTGTTTTTT
cdr3_aa: CASSLMIAARELFF

d_call: TRBD1
clone_size: NA
v_call: TRBV7-9
j_call: TRBJ1-1
cdr3_nt: TGTGCCAGCAGCTTAGCAGGGTCGACAGGGAGCACTGAAGCTTTCTTT
cdr3_aa: CASSLAGSTGSTEAFF